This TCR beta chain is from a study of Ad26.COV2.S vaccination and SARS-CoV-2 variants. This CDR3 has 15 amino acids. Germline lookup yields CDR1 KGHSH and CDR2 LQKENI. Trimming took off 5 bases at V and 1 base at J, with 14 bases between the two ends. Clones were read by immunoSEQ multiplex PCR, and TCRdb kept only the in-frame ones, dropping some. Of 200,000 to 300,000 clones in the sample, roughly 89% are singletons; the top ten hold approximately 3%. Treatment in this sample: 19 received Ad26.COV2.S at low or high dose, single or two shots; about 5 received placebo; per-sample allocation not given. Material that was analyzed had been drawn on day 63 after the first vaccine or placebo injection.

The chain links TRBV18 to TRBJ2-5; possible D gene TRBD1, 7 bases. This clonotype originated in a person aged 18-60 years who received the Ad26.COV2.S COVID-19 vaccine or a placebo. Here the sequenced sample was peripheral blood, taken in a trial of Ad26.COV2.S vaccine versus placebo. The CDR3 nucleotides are TGTGCCAGCTCAACCCTCAGGGGGGTCCAAGAGACCCAGTACTTC. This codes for CASSTLRGVQETQYF.